Sequencing of this TCR beta chain was carried out in a study of T cells in tumors after PD-1 blockade. Study overall: A subset received ongoing vismodegib 150 mg daily alongside anti-PD-1 therapy.

Libraries were prepared by immunoSEQ multiplex PCR; TCRdb keeps only in-frame clonotypes and omits some of them. The sample lists around 60,000 clones; over 75% were seen once. The ends lost 1 base at V and 5 bases at J; junction bases unmatched: 4. The CDR3 loop spans 15 amino acids. Germline values: CDR1 SGHRS, CDR2 YFSETQ. The V gene is TRBV5-1, the J gene TRBJ2-2; TRBD2 aligns across 8 bases. This clonotype was sampled from a human donor with basal cell carcinoma. The sequenced sample was PBMCs, obtained before anti-PD-1 treatment. The CDR3 coding sequence is TGCGCCAGCAGCTTGACAGCGGGGGTTACCGGGGAGCTGTTTTTT. It codes for CASSLTAGVTGELFF. Supplemented by reference TRBV5-1 and TRBJ2-2, the full variable domain reads KAGVTQTPRYLIKTRGQQVTLSCSPISGHRSVSWYQQTPGQGLQFLFEYFSETQRNKGNFPGRFSGRQFSNSRSEMNVSTLELGDSALYLCASSLTAGVTGELFFGEGSRLTVL.